The rows below give T cell receptor beta chains drawn from one sample of a study of blood T cell repertoires in COVID-19. Repertoires were generated with immunoSEQ multiplex PCR, while TCRdb's copy carries only in-frame clones and drops some. The table has under 200,000 clones, 70% to 85% seen once. Specimen: PBMCs or T cells enriched from blood (not recorded which). These receptor sequences come from a woman aged 60-70 years with acute COVID-19. Both conserved end residues are part of each CDR3. A D gene is named only where the DNA matches it firmly. Expanded clones are given a class, and other clones once, few, many or no size at all.

CDR3 length,clone size,V gene,D gene,J gene,CDR3 DNA,CDR3 protein
13,-,TRBV19,-,TRBJ1-2,TGTGCCAGTAGTATTGGAGGATTCTATGGCTACACCTTC,CASSIGGFYGYTF
16,once,TRBV27,TRBD2,TRBJ2-3,TGTGCCAGCAGAAGACCTAGCGGGGGTTCCACAGATACGCAGTATTTT,CASRRPSGGSTDTQYF
15,-,TRBV15,TRBD2,TRBJ2-5,TGTGCCACCAGCAGGGACCCTAGCGGGAGAGAGACCCAGTACTTC,CATSRDPSGRETQYF
16,-,TRBV6-2/TRBV6-3,-,TRBJ1-6,TGTGCCAGCAGTTACAGAGGAATCTCCTATAATTCACCCCTCCACTTT,CASSYRGISYNSPLHF
13,-,TRBV29-1,TRBD1,TRBJ2-1,TGCAGCGTTGTGGACAGGGGTCAGAATGAGCAGTTCTTC,CSVVDRGQNEQFF
17,-,TRBV4-3,-,TRBJ2-2,TGCGCCAGCAGCCAAGTGGGGGGAACCACGGGGACCGGGGAGCTGTTTTTT,CASSQVGGTTGTGELFF
15,few,TRBV27,-,TRBJ1-4,TGTGCCAGCACTATGACGACGCAGGGAAATGAAAAACTGTTTTTT,CASTMTTQGNEKLFF
17,-,TRBV18,-,TRBJ1-3,TGTGCCAGCTCACGACGGACGGACTCTACCTCTGGAAACACCATATATTTT,CASSRRTDSTSGNTIYF
11,few,TRBV29-1,-,TRBJ1-2,TGCAGCGTTGAAGATCAGGCCACCTACACCTTC,CSVEDQATYTF
19,-,TRBV18,-,TRBJ1-1,TGTGCCAGCTCACATGTAGAAGGCCTCAGGGATTCCCTGAACACTGAAGCTTTCTTT,CASSHVEGLRDSLNTEAFF
15,-,TRBV3-1/TRBV3-2,-,TRBJ1-3,TGTGCCAGCAGCCAGAGGTCGGGGTTCGGAAACACCATATATTTT,CASSQRSGFGNTIYF
12,-,TRBV6-5,-,TRBJ1-4,TGTGCCAGCGCAGGGTCGGAGGAAAAACTGTTTTTT,CASAGSEEKLFF
15,-,TRBV6-5,TRBD2,TRBJ2-7,TGTGCCAGCAGTCCCTTGAGCGGGAGTACCCACGAGCAGTACTTC,CASSPLSGSTHEQYF
13,-,TRBV29-1,TRBD2,TRBJ2-2,TGCAGCGTGGTAGCGGGAAACACCGGGGAGCTGTTTTTT,CSVVAGNTGELFF
15,-,TRBV4-3,-,TRBJ1-5,TGCGCCAGCAGCCAAGATCGCAACGGTCATCAGCCCCAGCATTTT,CASSQDRNGHQPQHF
13,-,TRBV6-5,-,TRBJ1-1,TGTGCCAGCAGTCTTCAGGGAAGGACTGAAGCTTTCTTT,CASSLQGRTEAFF
14,few,TRBV3-1/TRBV3-2,TRBD1,TRBJ2-7,TGTGCCAGCAGCCTTAGACAGGGTCCCTACGAGCAGTACTTC,CASSLRQGPYEQYF
17,-,TRBV14,TRBD2,TRBJ2-3,TGTGCCAGCAGCCAAGACCGGGGCGGGGGGGTCACAGATACGCAGTATTTT,CASSQDRGGGVTDTQYF
16,-,TRBV11-2,-,TRBJ1-3,TGTGCCAGCAGCTTAGCTCAGGGCGGCTCTGGAAACACCATATATTTT,CASSLAQGGSGNTIYF
17,-,TRBV24-1,-,TRBJ2-2,TGTGCCACCAGCGCCGGGGGTAGGGCCTCTAACACCGGGGAGCTGTTTTTT,CATSAGGRASNTGELFF
16,-,TRBV2,TRBD2,TRBJ2-3,TGTGCCAGCAGTGAAAACGTCCTAGCGGGGGCAGATACGCAGTATTTT,CASSENVLAGADTQYF
17,-,TRBV9,TRBD2,TRBJ2-1,TGTGCCAGCAGCCCTCGGGGTGGAGCGGGAGCTTACAATGAGCAGTTCTTC,CASSPRGGAGAYNEQFF
17,-,TRBV15,-,TRBJ2-7,TGTGCCACCAGCAGAGGCTTCAGGGTCAACAACCTCGACGAGCAGTACTTC,CATSRGFRVNNLDEQYF
13,-,TRBV7-8,-,TRBJ2-1,TGTGCCAGCAGCCTCAGACAGCACAATGAGCAGTTCTTC,CASSLRQHNEQFF
15,-,TRBV4-1,TRBD1,TRBJ1-2,TGCGCCAGCAGCCAAGGGACAGGGGGCAACTATGGCTACACCTTC,CASSQGTGGNYGYTF
15,-,TRBV4-3,-,TRBJ1-2,TGCGCCAGCAGCCAAGATCTCCTTTCCGGAGGTGGCTACACCTTC,CASSQDLLSGGGYTF
14,-,TRBV9,-,TRBJ2-3,TGTGCCAGCAGCGCGGGACACTCGCTTGATACGCAGTATTTT,CASSAGHSLDTQYF
14,few,TRBV27,-,TRBJ1-1,TGTGCCAGCAGTTTGGGAGGGGTAAGTGCTGAAGCTTTCTTT,CASSLGGVSAEAFF
17,-,TRBV6-6,-,TRBJ1-2,TGTGCCAGCAGTCAGACCACTAACCGACAGTTCGGCTATGGCTACACCTTC,CASSQTTNRQFGYGYTF
14,-,TRBV19,-,TRBJ1-5,TGTGCCAGTAGTATTTCACAGGGCCGCCAGCCCCAGCATTTT,CASSISQGRQPQHF
11,-,TRBV20-1,-,TRBJ2-7,TGCAGTGCTAAGGCCCTAGCGCCCGAGTACTTC,CSAKALAPEYF
17,-,TRBV27,TRBD1,TRBJ2-1,TGTGCCAGCAGCTTCTTGGGACAGGGGCCTTCCTACAATGAGCAGTTCTTC,CASSFLGQGPSYNEQFF
16,-,TRBV3-1/TRBV3-2,TRBD2,TRBJ2-1,TGTGCCAGCAGCCGTGGACTAGCGGGGATCTACAATGAGCAGTTCTTC,CASSRGLAGIYNEQFF
13,-,TRBV19,TRBD1,TRBJ1-5,TGTGCCACCCGGACAGGGTCCCACCAGCCCCAGCATTTT,CATRTGSHQPQHF
15,-,TRBV11-2,-,TRBJ2-1,TGTGCCAGCAGCTTGCTAGAGACCACAATCGATGAGCAGTTCTTC,CASSLLETTIDEQFF
12,few,TRBV13,-,TRBJ1-5,TGTGCCAGCAGTTTGGGGGGGCAGCCCCAGCATTTT,CASSLGGQPQHF
12,-,TRBV19,-,TRBJ1-2,TGTGCCAGTAGTACGGGGGTTCGCGGCTACACCTTC,CASSTGVRGYTF
13,-,TRBV14,-,TRBJ1-2,TGTGCCAGCAGCCCCCCAACAGGTCAGGGCTACACCTTC,CASSPPTGQGYTF
14,-,TRBV7-2,-,TRBJ1-1,TGTGCCAGCAGCTTAGAGGGGAGGAGGACTGAAGCTTTCTTT,CASSLEGRRTEAFF
17,-,TRBV5-1,TRBD1,TRBJ2-1,TGCGCCAGCAGCTACCCCCAGACGGGACAGGGATACAATGAGCAGTTCTTC,CASSYPQTGQGYNEQFF
18,-,TRBV4-2,TRBD2,TRBJ2-5,TGTGCCAGCAGCCAAAGATTACTAGCGGGGGGAAACCAAGAGACCCAGTACTTC,CASSQRLLAGGNQETQYF
13,-,TRBV19,-,TRBJ1-4,TGTGCCAGTAGTTCAAGACAGATTGAAAAACTGTTTTTT,CASSSRQIEKLFF
14,-,TRBV5-1,-,TRBJ1-1,TGCGCCAGCAGCTTGTCTGGGGAGCTCACTGAAGCTTTCTTT,CASSLSGELTEAFF
14,-,TRBV9,TRBD2,TRBJ2-1,TGTGCCAGCAGCGGCGGACTAGCGGGGAATGAGCAGTTCTTC,CASSGGLAGNEQFF
13,-,TRBV7-2,-,TRBJ1-6,TGTGCCAGCAGCCCGGACAGCGATTCACCCCTCCACTTT,CASSPDSDSPLHF